These 22 T cell receptor beta chains were sequenced from one sample in a study of blood T cell repertoires in COVID-19. Assay: immunoSEQ multiplex PCR; the TCRdb copy retains only in-frame clones and omits some. Altogether around 330,000 clones are present, roughly 87% being singletons, with the ten largest covering about 9.8%. The sample was PBMCs or T cells enriched from blood (not recorded which). These receptors originate from a woman aged 18 to 35 who had recovered from COVID-19.

The sample holds one count of this clone. V gene TRBV5-1 combines with J gene TRBJ1-2; D is possibly TRBD1 (5 bases). Between the trimmed V and J ends, which lost 0 bases and 6 bases, there was a span of 9 bases. The CDR3 loop spans 13 amino acids. Germline V gives CDR1 SGHRS, CDR2 YFSETQ. The CDR3 region has the DNA TGCGCCAGCAGCTTGGCCAGGGCTGATGGCTACACCTTC. Its protein is CASSLARADGYTF.

The chain has TRBV15 and TRBJ1-4; 11 bases match TRBD1. CDR1 and CDR2 from the germline V gene are LNHNV and YYDKDF (reference sequence). The CDR3 contains 14 residues. The junction had 2 bases not matched to a gene; V was cut back by 3 bases and J by 8 bases. The CDR3 DNA reads as TGTGCCACCAGCAGCGGGACAGGGGGGGAAAAACTGTTTTTT. Amino acid sequence: CATSSGTGGEKLFF.

The chain employs TRBV7-3 and TRBJ2-1, with 11 bases matching TRBD2. Germline CDR1 and CDR2: SGHTA and FQGTGA. The V segment lost 7 bases and the J segment 8 bases; nucleotides outside the gene matches: 7. This CDR3 region has 14 residues. CDR3 loop: CASTELAGVDEQFF. Here the CDR3 DNA reads TGTGCCAGCACCGAACTAGCGGGAGTAGATGAGCAGTTCTTC.

CDR3 sequence reads: CATRQGGTEAFF. In DNA form, the CDR3 reads TGTGCCACCCGACAGGGGGGCACTGAAGCTTTCTTT. V gene TRBV28 combines with J gene TRBJ1-1, with 9 bases that match TRBD1. This CDR3 contains 12 residues. Per the germline V gene, CDR1 is MDHEN and CDR2 is SYDVKM. Unmatched junction bases numbered 4, after V lost 10 bases and J lost 4 bases.

The count of this clone is one. The J gene is TRBJ2-1, the V gene TRBV6-2 or TRBV6-3, with TRBD1 as a possible D gene (5 bases). Between the trimmed V and J ends, which lost 5 bases and 4 bases, there was a span of 9 bases. The length of the CDR3 is 13 residues. Germline-derived CDR1 and CDR2 are MNHEY and SVGEGT. The CDR3 bases are TGTGCCAGCAGTGTACAGGTTTACAATGAGCAGTTCTTC. As protein: CASSVQVYNEQFF.

The chain is built from TRBV5-1 and TRBJ2-7; D might be TRBD2 (6 bases). The CDR3 runs to 15 residues. Germline-derived CDR1 and CDR2 are SGHRS and YFSETQ. With 6 bases removed from V and 0 bases from J, the gap between germline ends came to 16 bases. Here the CDR3 reads CASTLTLGGSYEQYF. The CDR3 DNA reads TGCGCCAGCACGCTAACGCTGGGGGGCTCCTACGAGCAGTACTTC. Variable domain in full (rest from reference TRBV5-1 and TRBJ2-7): KAGVTQTPRYLIKTRGQQVTLSCSPISGHRSVSWYQQTPGQGLQFLFEYFSETQRNKGNFPGRFSGRQFSNSRSEMNVSTLELGDSALYLCASTLTLGGSYEQYFGPGTRLTVT.

This clone was detected only a few times. The rearrangement uses TRBV19 and TRBJ1-4, with 7 bases aligning to TRBD1. Trimming at V came to 4 bases and at J to 5 bases, leaving 7 bases not matched to a gene. Germline assignment: CDR1 LNHDA and CDR2 SQIVND (reference sequence). The CDR3 totals 15 residues. Here the CDR3 DNA reads TGTGCCAGTAGTAGACCGGGACAGTCAAATGAAAAACTGTTTTTT. Translating it yields CASSRPGQSNEKLFF.

This clone has more than one count but fewer than ten. This sequence joins TRBV7-8 and TRBJ1-2; the D gene is possibly TRBD1 (5 bases). The CDR3 runs to 13 residues. Germline CDR1 is SGHVS and CDR2 is FQNEAQ. Between the trimmed V and J ends, which lost 5 bases and 8 bases, there was a span of 15 bases. The CDR3 DNA follows: TGTGCCAGCAGCCTCCAGGGAAGAGGAGGCTACACCTTC. This translates into CASSLQGRGGYTF.

This chain joins TRBV28 and TRBJ1-2; 9 bases fit TRBD1. This CDR3 is built from 16 residues. Germline lookup yields CDR1 MDHEN and CDR2 SYDVKM. J was trimmed by 4 bases and V by 6 bases; bases with no gene match: 12. CDR3 nucleotide sequence: TGTGCCAGCAGAATCTCGGGGGGGACAGGGCTCTATGGCTACACCTTC. Protein: CASRISGGTGLYGYTF.

The CDR3 region is CASRKDRADNQPQHF. CDR3 DNA: TGTGCCAGCAGAAAGGACAGGGCTGACAATCAGCCCCAGCATTTT. The V call is TRBV5-4, the J call TRBJ1-5, with TRBD1 matching over 8 bases. This CDR3 region has 15 residues. The germline V gene encodes CDR1 SGHNT and CDR2 YYREEE (reference sequence). The V segment lost 5 bases and the J segment 3 bases; nucleotides outside the gene matches: 7.

The chain combines TRBV18 with TRBJ1-2; D unclear. The ends were cut back, 2 bases at V and 1 base at J, with 5 bases in the middle. Germline V gene data show CDR1 as KGHSH and CDR2 as LQKENI. The length of the CDR3 is 13 residues. CDR3 sequence: CASSPDNNYGYTF. CDR3 bases: TGTGCCAGCTCACCAGACAATAACTATGGCTACACCTTC.

The chain links TRBV18 to TRBJ1-1; TRBD1 agrees at 7 bases. The length of the CDR3 is 13 residues. After removal of 5 bases from V and 1 base from J, the junction contained 1 base not matched to a gene. CDR1 is KGHSH and CDR2 is LQKENI in the germline V gene. The CDR3 bases are TGTGCCAGCTCATGGGACAGGAACACTGAAGCTTTCTTT. It yields the protein CASSWDRNTEAFF.

The rearrangement uses TRBV6-5 and TRBJ2-7; 9 bases are shared with TRBD1. Germline values: CDR1 MNHEY, CDR2 SVGAGI. This CDR3 is 13 amino acids long. J lost 6 bases, V lost 6 bases, and 6 bases had no gene match. In nucleotides, the CDR3 is TGTGCCAGCAGGCTCCTGACAGGGGGCGAGCAGTACTTC. It specifies CASRLLTGGEQYF.

This clone is a singleton in its sample. The genes are TRBV27 and TRBJ2-7, with 8 bases identical to TRBD1. From germline, CDR1 is MNHEY and CDR2 SMNVEV (reference sequence). Unmatched junction bases numbered 7, after V lost 0 bases and J lost 6 bases. This CDR3 comprises 15 residues. The DNA for the CDR3 is TGTGCCAGCAGTTTATCGTTACAGGGGGTAGGCGAGCAGTACTTC. As protein: CASSLSLQGVGEQYF.

The chain links TRBV12-3 or TRBV12-4 to TRBJ1-1; D is ambiguous. This CDR3 has 13 amino acids. V was trimmed by 7 bases and J by 2 bases, leaving 11 bases between them. CDR3 protein: CASNRRTNTEAFF. The CDR3 bases are TGTGCCAGCAATAGGAGAACTAACACTGAAGCTTTCTTT.

This clone was seen a single time. In nucleotides, the CDR3 is TGTGCCAGCAGTGTGACACAGGGTCGTCGCAATTCACCCCTCCACTTT. Protein sequence: CASSVTQGRRNSPLHF. The chain combines TRBV2 with TRBJ1-6, with D possibly TRBD1 on 6 matching bases. The CDR3 has 16 amino acids. Germline loops: CDR1 SNHLY, CDR2 FYNNEI. Trimming took 4 bases from V and 7 from J, leaving 17 bases between them.

The rearrangement links TRBV7-8 to TRBJ2-2; 7 bases agree with TRBD1. Per germline, CDR1 SGHVS and CDR2 FQNEAQ. The V segment lost 3 bases and the J segment 5 bases; nucleotides outside the gene matches: 6. The length of the CDR3 is 15 residues. The CDR3 DNA reads as TGTGCCAGCAGCTTCGCCGGGACAGTGACCGGGGAGCTGTTTTTT. It codes for CASSFAGTVTGELFF.

The count of this clone is one. This rearrangement joins TRBV10-3 to TRBJ1-6, with D unresolved. The V end was cut by 6 bases, the J end by 5 bases, with 14 bases between. This CDR3 has 15 residues. The germline CDR1 and CDR2 sequences are ENHRY and SYGVKD. Here the CDR3 reads CAIRGTGLDNSPLHF. The CDR3 bases are TGTGCCATCAGGGGCACGGGGTTGGATAATTCACCCCTCCACTTT.

This chain connects TRBV10-3 to TRBJ1-5; 8 positions match TRBD1. CDR1 is ENHRY, CDR2 SYGVKD, per germline. The CDR3 consists of 14 residues. V lost 10 bases, J lost 2 bases, and 7 bases stayed unmatched. The chain's CDR3 is CATQQGDGNQPQHF. CDR3 nucleotides: TGTGCCACCCAACAGGGGGATGGCAATCAGCCCCAGCATTTT.

The CDR3: CATSRDRGGSYEQYF. The CDR3 DNA reads as TGTGCCACCAGCAGAGATCGGGGGGGCTCGTACGAGCAGTACTTC. V usage is TRBV15 and J usage is TRBJ2-7; TRBD2 matches at 8 bases. This CDR3 comprises 15 residues. The germline gives CDR1 LNHNV, CDR2 YYDKDF (reference sequence). The ends lost 0 bases at V and 4 bases at J; junction bases unmatched: 5.

The genes are TRBV6-5 and TRBJ1-2, with unresolved D. This CDR3 spans 14 amino acids. Per germline, CDR1 MNHEY and CDR2 SVGAGI. Trimming shortened V by 5 bases and J by 0 bases, and 10 bases separated the two germline ends. The CDR3 region has the DNA TGTGCCAGCAGTCGGAATACAGCTAACTATGGCTACACCTTC. This encodes CASSRNTANYGYTF.

This chain links TRBV7-2 with TRBJ2-1; 10 bases fit TRBD2. CDR1 and CDR2 from the germline V gene are SGHTA and FQGNSA. The CDR3 contains 13 residues. With V trimmed by 8 bases and J by 5 bases, 3 bases remained unmatched. The CDR3 is CASVAGGNNEQFF. CDR3 nucleotides: TGTGCCAGCGTAGCGGGGGGTAACAATGAGCAGTTCTTC.